Below are 7 T cell receptor beta chains sequenced from a single sample in a study of T cells after yellow fever vaccination. TCRdb used MiXCR to reprocess the 5' RACE reads, holding one entry per CDR3 protein. The repertoire holds some 670,000 distinct CDR3 sequences, with 9% to 15% as singletons. The specimen was PBMCs, collected on the day of the yellow fever booster vaccination. The receptors here all came from a man aged 25 to 40 who received the YFV17D yellow fever vaccine.

This clonotype has only a few counts. V gene TRBV27 combines with J gene TRBJ2-2; D gene uncertain. This CDR3 comprises 14 residues. Germline-derived CDR1 and CDR2 are MNHEY and SMNVEV (reference sequence). V lost 8 bases and J lost 1, with 11 bases in between. The CDR3 loop is CASGPSRNTGELFF. The CDR3 DNA reads as TGTGCCAGCGGGCCGTCGAGGAACACCGGGGAGCTGTTTTTT.

The gene calls are TRBV6-2 or TRBV6-3 and TRBJ2-1; 12 nucleotides align to TRBD2. Germline loops: CDR1 MNHEY, CDR2 SVGEGT. CDR3 size: 17 residues. J gave up 6 bases and V 4 bases, and 10 bases lay outside the gene matches. CDR3 sequence: CASSFRSTSGRVNEQFF. CDR3 sequence (DNA): TGTGCCAGCAGTTTCCGATCGACTAGCGGGAGAGTCAATGAGCAGTTCTTC.

The rearrangement uses TRBV5-1 and TRBJ1-1, with 8 bases that match TRBD1. Losses at the gene ends were 4 bases for V and 0 bases for J; bases not matched to a gene: 8. The CDR3 contains 16 residues. Germline values: CDR1 SGHRS, CDR2 YFSETQ. This chain's CDR3 is CASSLSSGGLNTEAFF. CDR3 in DNA: TGCGCCAGCAGCCTGTCCTCAGGGGGCCTGAACACTGAAGCTTTCTTT.

This clonotype has only a few counts. The chain combines TRBV7-2 with TRBJ2-3; the D is unclear. CDR3 length: 15 amino acids. CDR1 is SGHTA and CDR2 is FQGNSA in the germline V gene. Deletions cut 1 base from V and 2 bases from J, with 10 bases between. The CDR3 nucleotides read TGTGCCAGCAGCTTAGTCGTCCAGAACACAGATACGCAGTATTTT. Residues: CASSLVVQNTDTQYF. Full variable domain (rest looked up from reference TRBV7-2 and TRBJ2-3): GAGVSQSPSNKVTEKGKDVELRCDPISGHTALYWYRQSLGQGLEFLIYFQGNSAPDKSGLPSDRFSAERTGGSVSTLTIQRTQQEDSAVYLCASSLVVQNTDTQYFGPGTRLTVL.

This clonotype has only a few counts. V gene TRBV20-1 combines with J gene TRBJ1-5, with TRBD1 matching 8 bases. The germline V gene encodes CDR1 DFQATT and CDR2 SNEGSKA (reference sequence). CDR3 length: 14 residues. The ends lost 5 bases at V and 3 bases at J; junction bases unmatched: 6. The CDR3 loop reads CSAYRGQDNQPQHF. Here the CDR3 DNA reads TGCAGTGCTTACAGGGGACAGGACAATCAGCCCCAGCATTTT.

This clonotype was detected a few times. The gene calls are TRBV5-1 and TRBJ2-2, with D uncertain. The germline CDR1 and CDR2 sequences are SGHRS and YFSETQ. The V end lost 9 bases, the J end lost 2 bases, and 11 bases lay between the germline ends. The CDR3 sequence is 13 residues long. CDR3 sequence reads: CATATANTGELFF. CDR3 nucleotide sequence: TGCGCCACGGCAACCGCAAACACCGGGGAGCTGTTTTTT.

The rearrangement joins TRBV10-3 to TRBJ2-3; D not resolved. The length of the CDR3 is 14 residues. V lost 6 bases and J lost 0, with 10 bases in between. Looked up from germline, CDR1 is ENHRY and CDR2 is SYGVKD. The CDR3 sequence is CAIRGGPSTDTQYF. CDR3 sequence (DNA): TGTGCCATCAGGGGCGGACCTAGCACAGATACGCAGTATTTT.